The clone carrying this T cell receptor beta chain was observed a handful of times. This sample is part of a study of T cells in Graves' hyperthyroidism and ophthalmopathy. Whole-study context: Peripheral blood specimens were obtained at initial diagnosis, prior to any treatment.

Patients showing uncontrolled infection, other autoimmune disease, pregnancy or lactation were ineligible. Diagnostic assessment was based on clinical symptoms, serum thyroxine and TRAb, thyroid ultrasound and orbital computed tomography. The J segment lost 0 bases and the V segment lost 4 bases, leaving 15 bases of the junction unmatched. CDR1 is DFQATT and CDR2 is SNEGSKA in the germline V gene (reference sequence). The CDR3 consists of 18 residues. Regions amplified from RNA transcripts were the TCR beta CDR3 regions. A set of HTBI primers served as the primers for a first-round RT-PCR of the TCR CDR3. Via MiXCR, TCRdb re-called the multiplex PCR reads, giving one row per CDR3 protein. In the table there are approximately 370,000 distinct CDR3 sequences, 15% of which are singletons.

The TCR originated in a woman under 40 with Graves' hyperthyroidism. What was sequenced was blood. The chain employs TRBV20-1 and TRBJ1-5, with 7 bases lining up with TRBD1. The CDR3 coding sequence is TGCAGTGCTACAACCCGGGACAGACCCTCTTATAGCAATCAGCCCCAGCATTTT. Translating it yields CSATTRDRPSYSNQPQHF.